The entry that follows covers one T cell receptor beta chain sequence. What it recognizes is unknown. The sample comes from a study of T cell responses to AZD1222 COVID-19 vaccine. Study-level background: Pooled together were second doses at about 4 or about 12 weeks. Study-level results: Spike-wide coverage was observed for vaccine-associated CD4 TCRs, with dominant responses at 160-218 and 743-854. Among AZD1222 vaccinees, only six were seropositive at baseline. Among the donors, most were white British and more were female, and clonal diversity was possibly underestimated.

The junction had 3 bases not matched to a gene; V was cut back by 4 bases and J by 4 bases. Germline V gives CDR1 LGHDT, CDR2 YNNKEL (reference sequence). This CDR3 region has 15 residues. The repertoire was sequenced with immunoSEQ multiplex PCR; TCRdb's copy has only in-frame clones and lacks some. The sample records approximately 97,000 clones, around 82% being singletons. The material was peripheral blood, obtained on day 0 of AZD1222 vaccination. This rearrangement joins TRBV3-1 (or the pseudogene TRBV3-2) to TRBJ1-4; 10 bases are shared with TRBD1. The receptor was isolated from an adult in good health. The CDR3 protein is CASSPWTGGNEKLFF. Written as DNA, the CDR3 is TGTGCCAGCAGCCCCTGGACAGGGGGTAATGAAAAACTGTTTTTT.